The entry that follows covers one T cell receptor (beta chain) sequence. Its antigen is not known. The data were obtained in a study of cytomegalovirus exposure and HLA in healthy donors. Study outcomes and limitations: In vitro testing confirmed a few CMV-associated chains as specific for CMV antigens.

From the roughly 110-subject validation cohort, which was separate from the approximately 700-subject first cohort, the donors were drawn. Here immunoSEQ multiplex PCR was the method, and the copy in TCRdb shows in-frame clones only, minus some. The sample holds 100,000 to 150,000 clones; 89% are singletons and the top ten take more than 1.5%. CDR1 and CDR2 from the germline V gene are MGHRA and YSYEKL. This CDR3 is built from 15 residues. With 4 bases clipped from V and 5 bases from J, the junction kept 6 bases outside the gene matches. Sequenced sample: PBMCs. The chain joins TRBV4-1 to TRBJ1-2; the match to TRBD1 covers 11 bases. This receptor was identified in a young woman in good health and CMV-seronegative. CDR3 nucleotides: TGCGCCAGCAGCCGAGGGACAGGGGGAAGTTATGGCTACACCTTC. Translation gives CASSRGTGGSYGYTF.